This T cell receptor beta chain was sequenced in a study of molecular identifiers for immune sequencing clone quantification (dated by TCRdb to 2017 to 2018). At the level of the whole study: In a replicate experiment, RNA from roughly 21,000 or 96,000 naive CD8 T cells was split into five aliquots, four of which were sequenced. This methods study used CD8 T cells to benchmark TCR RNA copy counting and molecular-identifier clustering-based TCR repertoire sequencing (MIDCIRS).

Libraries of naive CD8 T cells were built from 20,000 to 1,000,000 sorted cells, with 10%, 30% or 50% of the purified RNA used. Naive CD8 T cells, defined as CD8+CD4-CCR7+CD45RA+, were FACS-sorted into RLT Plus buffer on a BD FACSAria II. To test detection sensitivity, Jurkat RNA equivalent to approximately ten TCR copies was spiked into samples of about 19,000-1,100,000 naive CD8 T cells. CD8 T cells were enriched with RosetteSep CD8+ T Cell Enrichment Cocktail and Ficoll-Paque, followed by ACK red cell lysis. This clonotype has only a few counts. The antigen it recognizes is unknown. The sample holds no much larger clone one base away, and base qualities are not on file. Beyond this particular receptor, the publication reports: When barcode sub-clustering was left out, chimeric consensus sequences inflated TCR diversity, with chimeras reaching as high as 47%. Naive libraries contained spiked-in Jurkat TCR RNA (roughly 10 copies' worth), which is not part of the donor repertoire. Modeling indicated roughly 3.3 TCR RNA copies recovered per cell, compared with roughly 10 by digital PCR, which implies a capture efficiency of around 31%. Clones above 20 RNA copies held over 98% of molecules in CMV-specific effector cells but under 1% in naive cells. Identical TCR molecules sharing a barcode could cause highly expanded clone sizes to be underestimated. Spiked-in Jurkat TCR RNA equivalent to a single cell was reported to be detectable even among 750,000 to 1,000,000 naive CD8 T cells.

The CDR3 holds 16 amino acids from the cysteine to the phenylalanine. The sequence is cut down to CDR3 DNA, 48 bases in frame from base 1. Ends trimmed: V by 1 base, J by 1 base; bases unmatched to a gene: 3. Looking up the germline V gene yields CDR1 SGHDT and CDR2 YYEEEE. Library creation used PCR. The listed sequencing device is NextSeq 500. Bulk TCR libraries were prepared as previously described, using TCR primers listed in Table S5. Total RNA was purified with the Qiagen AllPrep DNA/RNA kit. Reads from multiple sequencing runs of the same library were pooled before analysis. The authors' pipeline ran thus. Reads were retained only if the reads had an exact TCR constant sequence, and the retained reads were trimmed to 150 nt and grouped according to their 12-nt molecular barcodes. Within each barcode group, reads were sub-clustered at a 15% Levenshtein threshold, and quality-weighted consensus sequences were built per RNA molecule. Non-functional sequences were removed, as were lower-count sequences one edit away from another. Barcode sub-clusters with fewer than 20% of the maximum read count were removed, based on fitting two negative binomial distributions. TCRdb trimmed public reads at Q25 via fastp, called clones via MiXCR and kept in-frame beta chains. Duplicate CDR3 protein sequences are folded into a single record with the most common DNA and genes. V and J calls and clone size were set by TCRdb, not the authors. The sample yields about 330,000 distinct CDR3 sequences; roughly 23% were counted once. Clones ranked in the top ten supply roughly 0.7% of the sample.

Sequenced input: naive CD8+ T cells from blood, with Jurkat cell RNA spiked in. The sample's cell subset or site label, in plain terms: FACS-sorted CD8+CD4-CCR7+CD45RA+ naive T cells. The chain was built from TRBV5-6 and TRBJ2-3, and 10 bases in between align with TRBD2. The sequence derives from a human donor in good health. Some libraries in this study had Jurkat cell RNA spiked in. The CDR3 protein is CASSLTSGKGTDTQYF. The DNA sequence is TGTGCCAGCAGCTTGACTAGCGGGAAAGGCACAGATACGCAGTATTTT.